This TCR beta chain was found in a study of blood T cell repertoires in COVID-19. The CDR3 runs to 14 residues. V dropped 3 bases and J dropped 6 bases, with 12 bases sitting between them. CDR1 and CDR2 (germline): MNHEY, SMNVEV (reference sequence). Profiling relied on immunoSEQ multiplex PCR, and the TCRdb table lists in-frame clones only, not all of them. The sample includes around 41,000 clones, about nine tenths of them seen just once. The sample taken for sequencing was peripheral blood. The sequence was obtained from a young woman in a cohort sampled during active COVID-19. The rearrangement links TRBV27 to TRBJ2-1, with D possibly TRBD1 on 5 matching bases. The chain's CDR3 is CASSFTQGPNEQFF. In nucleotides, the CDR3 is TGTGCCAGCAGTTTCACGCAGGGCCCCAATGAGCAGTTCTTC.